The 8 T cell receptor beta chains listed next were all sequenced from one sample in a study of T cell responses to AZD1222 COVID-19 vaccine (dated by TCRdb to the early 2020s). The sample's time point label, decoded: sample from adult after SARS-CoV-2 infection, after symptom onset. The protocol used for the library was the immunoSEQ multiplex PCR assay. TCRdb carries this immuneACCESS record with in-frame sequences only. Its versions omit some clonotypes, under half of them owing to an unresolved V gene in the studies checked, with the rest unexplained. In all, the sample holds about 150,000 clones, and about nine tenths of those were seen once. The leading ten clones occupy 5.5% to 8% of the sample. Sequenced material: peripheral blood, taken after recovery from COVID-19. All receptors derive from an adult who had recovered from COVID-19.

The chain employs TRBV18 and TRBJ1-1; no reliable D call. The CDR3 covers 13 residues. V lost 9 bases and J lost 3, with 14 bases in between. The germline gives CDR1 KGHSH, CDR2 LQKENI. CDR3 coding DNA: TGTGCCAGTAATCTACCCCCCTACACTGAAGCTTTCTTT. Protein: CASNLPPYTEAFF.

This chain joins TRBV27 and TRBJ2-3; 11 nucleotides align to TRBD2. The junction had 9 bases not matched to a gene; V was cut back by 7 bases and J by 6 bases. This CDR3 is built from 15 residues. The germline CDR1 and CDR2 sequences are MNHEY and SMNVEV (reference sequence). CDR3 protein: CASILSGRARDTQYF. For the CDR3, the DNA is TGTGCCAGCATTCTTAGCGGGAGGGCCCGGGATACGCAGTATTTT.

This clone was picked up a small number of times. The chain has TRBV10-3 and TRBJ2-1; TRBD2 matches at 8 bases. Trimming at V came to 7 bases and at J to 5 bases, leaving 7 bases not matched to a gene. Germline values: CDR1 ENHRY, CDR2 SYGVKD. There are 14 residues in the CDR3. The CDR3 DNA follows: TGTGCCATCACCCGACTAGCGCGCGACAATGAGCAGTTCTTC. Amino acids: CAITRLARDNEQFF.

This chain uses TRBV15 with TRBJ1-3, with D maybe TRBD1 (5 bases). V lost 2 bases and J 1 base, leaving 15 bases between the germline ends. CDR3 size: 17 residues. CDR1 and CDR2 (germline): LNHNV, YYDKDF (reference sequence). The CDR3 here is CATSRNLDDRSGNTIYF. The CDR3 DNA is TGTGCCACCAGCAGAAATCTTGATGACAGATCTGGAAACACCATATATTTT.

The chain links TRBV3-1 (or the pseudogene TRBV3-2) to TRBJ2-7; 7 positions agree with TRBD2. The CDR3 totals 14 residues. Germline CDR1 reads LGHDT; CDR2 reads YNNKEL (reference sequence). Losses at the gene ends were 3 bases for V and 6 bases for J; bases not matched to a gene: 8. In DNA form, the CDR3 reads TGTGCCAGCAGCCAGACCGGGGGGACTGGCGAGCAGTACTTC. Its translation: CASSQTGGTGEQYF.

The V call is TRBV5-4, the J call TRBJ1-1; TRBD1 matches at 7 bases. Per the germline V gene, CDR1 is SGHNT and CDR2 is YYREEE (reference sequence). The CDR3 length is 12 residues. Unmatched junction bases numbered 4, after V lost 4 bases and J lost 7 bases. The CDR3 reads CASSLGQNEAFF. CDR3 sequence (DNA): TGTGCCAGCAGCCTGGGACAGAATGAAGCTTTCTTT.

This clone was detected a few times. This chain joins TRBV5-1 and TRBJ1-4; TRBD1 might be the D (6 bases). The CDR3 sequence is 14 residues long. The V gene lost 3 bases and the J gene lost 8 bases, with 14 bases spanning the gap. CDR1 and CDR2 (germline): SGHRS, YFSETQ. The DNA for the CDR3 is TGCGCCAGCAGCTCCAGGGGAGGGGGGGAAAAACTGTTTTTT. This gives the protein CASSSRGGGEKLFF. Based on the CDR3 plus reference TRBV5-1 and TRBJ1-4, the full variable domain is KAGVTQTPRYLIKTRGQQVTLSCSPISGHRSVSWYQQTPGQGLQFLFEYFSETQRNKGNFPGRFSGRQFSNSRSEMNVSTLELGDSALYLCASSSRGGGEKLFFGSGTQLSVL.

This rearrangement joins TRBV28 to TRBJ1-5, with D possibly matching TRBD1 (5 bases). The CDR3 totals 14 residues. With 5 bases removed from V and 5 bases from J, the gap between germline ends came to 13 bases. Germline loops: CDR1 MDHEN, CDR2 SYDVKM. CDR3 sequence reads: CASSLQGSHQPQHF. CDR3 coding DNA: TGTGCCAGCAGTCTCCAGGGATCGCATCAGCCCCAGCATTTT.